The clone carrying this T cell receptor (beta chain) was counted ten times or more. The germline V gene has CDR1 SGHNT and CDR2 YYREEE (reference sequence). Trimming removed 2 bases from V and 1 base from J, with 16 bases in between. The CDR3 length is 18 residues. The data are from a study of blood T cell repertoires in COVID-19. Assay: immunoSEQ multiplex PCR; the TCRdb copy retains only in-frame clones and omits some. In the table there are 210,000 or so clones, around 90% of which are singletons. Material for sequencing was PBMCs or T cells enriched from blood (not recorded which). The rearrangement uses TRBV5-4 and TRBJ2-6; D possibly corresponds to TRBD1 (6 bases). The TCR was taken from a woman in her twenties or thirties who had been exposed to COVID-19. CDR3 DNA: TGTGCCAGCAGCTTCGGAGGCAGGGGCCCGTCTGGGGCCAACGTCCTGACTTTC. This translates into CASSFGGRGPSGANVLTF.